The clone carrying this T cell receptor (beta chain) was detected many times. Germline V lookup: CDR1 SNHLY, CDR2 FYNNEI. Losses at the gene ends were 5 bases for V and 6 bases for J; bases not matched to a gene: 4. CDR3 length: 14 amino acids. The data originate from a study of regulatory T cells in long-lasting Graves disease. Time point given: persistent/refractory GD, antithyroid drugs over 5 years with positive TRAb. From RNA extracted from PBMCs, the TCR library was made. Libraries of TCR beta came from iRepertoire HTBI primers plus Arm-PCR of CDR3 regions. Via MiXCR, TCRdb re-called the multiplex PCR reads, giving one row per CDR3 protein. The data hold 350,000 to 450,000 distinct CDR3 sequences, with about 20% observed a single time.

The receptor was derived from a female donor with Graves disease. Material: peripheral blood mononuclear cells (PBMCs), obtained when the disease was refractory, from a patient treated with antithyroid drugs. V and J are TRBV2 and TRBJ2-2, with 9 nucleotides matching TRBD1. CDR3 coding DNA: TGTGCCAGCAGTAGACAGGGGGGTTCCGGGGAGCTGTTTTTT. Its translation: CASSRQGGSGELFF.